This T cell receptor beta chain was identified in a study of regulatory and conventional T cells in RAG deficiency. Study observations and caveats: Sorted Omenn CD25-high CD127-low cells may not be bona fide Tregs. Other subsets showed 9.5 to 10-fold reductions, but Treg unique TCR beta sequences fell approximately 90-fold in these patients. Patient subsets had shorter CDR3s; Omenn Treg-Tconv overlap exceeded 80%.

The method was immunoSEQ multiplex PCR; TCRdb's version includes in-frame clones alone and lacks a portion of them. This table has about 29,000 clones, nearly 95% appearing once. Conventional CD4+ T cells were sorted from blood as CD25-low CD127-high cells. This clone appeared a few times. Its specificity is unknown. The CDR3 covers 19 residues. The germline gives CDR1 MGHRA, CDR2 YSYEKL. After removal of 4 bases from V and 0 bases from J, the junction contained 13 bases not matched to a gene. These data were also reused for a study on regulatory T cells. From that report: Primers: 52 TRBV forward and 13 TRBJ reverse. Patient repertoires had restricted TRB V-J pairs and skewed V and J usage, most in Tregs.

Sequencing input: CD25- CD4+ T cells sorted from blood. The chain recombines TRBV4-1 with TRBJ1-3, with 9 positions matching TRBD1. This sequence originates from a human donor in good health. CDR3 nucleotide sequence: TGCGCCAGCAGCCGAGGGACAGGGCTTAGACAGAGCTCTGGAAACACCATATATTTT. Amino acid sequence: CASSRGTGLRQSSGNTIYF.